Here is one TCR beta chain with its context. Methods used by the authors: The authors estimated nucleated cell counts from reference gene primer amplification. Sequencing was performed with immunoSEQ multiplex PCR; in TCRdb, only in-frame clones are kept and a portion is missing. V, J and clone size reflect that table, while D and trimming were determined from the DNA. The repertoire holds some 96,000 clones, with 70% to 90% as singletons. The data originate from a study of blood T cell repertoires in COVID-19. Study background: Acute and convalescent COVID-19 specimens originated in the United States, Italy and Spain. T cells, B-cell-depleted T cells, or PBMCs supplied cDNA or gDNA.

The V gene lost 2 bases and the J gene lost 2 bases, with 15 bases spanning the gap. The CDR3 spans 16 residues. From germline, CDR1 is LGHDT and CDR2 YNNKEL (reference sequence). The rearrangement joins TRBV3-1 (or the pseudogene TRBV3-2) to TRBJ1-2; D remains ambiguous. The sample taken for sequencing was peripheral blood. This receptor was identified in a man between 50 and 59 years old with active or convalescent COVID-19. The CDR3 here is CASSQRGIRTNYGYTF. The CDR3 DNA sequence: TGTGCCAGCAGCCAACGCGGGATCAGGACGAACTATGGCTACACCTTC.